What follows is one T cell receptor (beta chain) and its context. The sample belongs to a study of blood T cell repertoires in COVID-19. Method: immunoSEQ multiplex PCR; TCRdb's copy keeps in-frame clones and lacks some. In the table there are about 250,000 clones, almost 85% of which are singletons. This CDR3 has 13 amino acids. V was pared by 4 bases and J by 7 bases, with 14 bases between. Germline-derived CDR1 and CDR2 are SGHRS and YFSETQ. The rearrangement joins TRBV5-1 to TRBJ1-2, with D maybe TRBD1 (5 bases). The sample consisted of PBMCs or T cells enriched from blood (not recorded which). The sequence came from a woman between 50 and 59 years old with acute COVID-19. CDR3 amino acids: CASSPAQGGGYTF. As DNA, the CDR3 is TGCGCCAGCAGCCCGGCGCAGGGAGGTGGCTACACCTTC.